Sequencing of this T cell receptor beta chain was carried out in a study of blood T cells in healthy people across ages. V was pared by 5 bases and J by 0 bases, with 10 bases between. The CDR3 has 15 residues. Germline loops: CDR1 MNHEY, CDR2 SMNVEV (reference sequence). This clonotype was counted a few times. Antigen specificity is unknown. A J-beta primer mix and a sample-barcoded 5' primer were used in a second PCR of about 7 to 12 cycles. Each cDNA molecule, via a template-switch adaptor with 12 random nucleotides, was tagged. TCRdb used MiXCR to reprocess the 5' RACE reads, holding one entry per CDR3 protein. Here the sample spans about 1.4 million distinct CDR3 sequences, 59% being singletons. Total RNA was extracted at no less than 5.5 micrograms per sample. Findings and limits, study-wide: As age increased, TCR beta diversity per million T cells fell in a roughly linear fashion.

Sequencing was carried out using blood. This TCR was recovered from a man younger than 30 in good health. The chain couples TRBV27 to TRBJ1-4; D unresolved. The CDR3 region has the DNA TGTGCCAGCAGTCCTATGTCAGCAACTAATGAAAAACTGTTTTTT. Translating gives CASSPMSATNEKLFF.